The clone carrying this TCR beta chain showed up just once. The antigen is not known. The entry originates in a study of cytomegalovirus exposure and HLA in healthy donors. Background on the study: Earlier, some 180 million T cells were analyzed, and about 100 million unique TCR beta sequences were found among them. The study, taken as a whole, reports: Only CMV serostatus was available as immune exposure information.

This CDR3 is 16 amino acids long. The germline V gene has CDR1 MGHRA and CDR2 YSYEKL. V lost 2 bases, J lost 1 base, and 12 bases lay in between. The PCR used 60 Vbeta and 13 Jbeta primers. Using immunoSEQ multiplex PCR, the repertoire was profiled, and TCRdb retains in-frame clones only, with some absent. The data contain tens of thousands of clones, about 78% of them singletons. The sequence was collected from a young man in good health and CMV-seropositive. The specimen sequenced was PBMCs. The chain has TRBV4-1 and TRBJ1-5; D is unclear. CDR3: CASSQTGGLSNQPQHF. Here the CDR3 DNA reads TGCGCCAGCAGCCAAACCGGCGGACTCAGCAATCAGCCCCAGCATTTT.